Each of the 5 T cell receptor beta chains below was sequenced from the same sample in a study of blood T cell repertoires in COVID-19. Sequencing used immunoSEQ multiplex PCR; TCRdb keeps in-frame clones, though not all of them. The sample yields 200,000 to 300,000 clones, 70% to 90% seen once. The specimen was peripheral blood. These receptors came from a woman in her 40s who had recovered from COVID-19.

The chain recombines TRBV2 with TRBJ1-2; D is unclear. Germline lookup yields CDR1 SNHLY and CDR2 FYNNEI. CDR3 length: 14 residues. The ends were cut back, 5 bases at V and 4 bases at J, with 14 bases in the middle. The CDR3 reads CASSPPWALYGYTF. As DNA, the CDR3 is TGTGCCAGCAGTCCCCCATGGGCCCTCTATGGCTACACCTTC.

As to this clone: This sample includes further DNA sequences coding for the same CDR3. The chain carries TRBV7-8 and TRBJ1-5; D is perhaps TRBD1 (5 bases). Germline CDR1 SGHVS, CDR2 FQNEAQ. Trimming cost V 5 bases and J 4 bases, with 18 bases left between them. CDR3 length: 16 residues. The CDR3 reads CASSPRTGGGNQPQHF. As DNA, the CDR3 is TGTGCCAGCAGCCCCCGGACCGGTGGGGGGAATCAGCCCCAGCATTTT.

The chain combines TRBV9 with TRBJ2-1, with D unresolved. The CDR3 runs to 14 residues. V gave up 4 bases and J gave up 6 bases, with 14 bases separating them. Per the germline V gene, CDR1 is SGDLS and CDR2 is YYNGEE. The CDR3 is CASSTTPGSNEQFF. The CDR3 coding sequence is TGTGCCAGCAGCACAACCCCCGGGTCCAATGAGCAGTTCTTC. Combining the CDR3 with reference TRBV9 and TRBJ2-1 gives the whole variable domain DSGVTQTPKHLITATGQRVTLRCSPRSGDLSVYWYQQSLDQGLQFLIQYYNGEERAKGNILERFSAQQFPDLHSELNLSSLELGDSALYFCASSTTPGSNEQFFGPGTRLTVL.

In DNA, the CDR3 is TGTGCCAGCAGCCACAAGACTACCCGTTGCGGGCCTGACACCGGGGAGCTGTTTTTT. Encoded protein: CASSHKTTRCGPDTGELFF. The V and J genes are TRBV6-4 and TRBJ2-2, with D possibly matching TRBD2 (5 bases). With 6 bases removed from V and 3 bases from J, the gap between germline ends came to 26 bases. Germline CDR1 reads MRHNA; CDR2 reads SNTAGT. CDR3 length: 19 residues.

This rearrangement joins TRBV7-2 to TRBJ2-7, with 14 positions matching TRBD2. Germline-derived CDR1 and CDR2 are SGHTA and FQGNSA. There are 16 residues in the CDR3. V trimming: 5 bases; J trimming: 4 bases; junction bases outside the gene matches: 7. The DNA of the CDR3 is TGTGCCAGCAGCCCCCCGACTAGCGGGAGGGGGTACGAGCAGTACTTC. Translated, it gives CASSPPTSGRGYEQYF.